Listed here are 3 T cell receptor beta chains from one sample, sequenced in a study of T cells after yellow fever vaccination. TCRdb re-called the 5' RACE reads with MiXCR, one entry per CDR3 protein. This table has about 350,000 distinct CDR3 sequences, less than 9.5% appearing once. The sequencing used PBMCs, collected about 41 days after the first yellow fever vaccination. These receptors came from a man aged 18 to 29 who received the YFV17D yellow fever vaccine.

This clonotype was found a few times. The rearrangement joins TRBV5-1 to TRBJ1-6; TRBD1 matches 10 bases. The CDR3 contains 18 residues. J gave up 7 bases and V 3 bases, and 13 bases lay outside the gene matches. CDR1 is SGHRS, CDR2 YFSETQ, per germline. The CDR3 region is CASSSEPVGQGFNSPLHF. In nucleotides, the CDR3 is TGCGCCAGCAGCTCCGAACCGGTGGGACAGGGGTTCAATTCACCCCTCCACTTT.

This clonotype came up a few times. V and J are TRBV7-2 and TRBJ1-5; 7 bases match TRBD1. The germline gives CDR1 SGHTA, CDR2 FQGNSA. J was trimmed by 8 bases and V by 3 bases; bases with no gene match: 4. The CDR3 consists of 13 residues. The CDR3 sequence: CASSLTGLEPQHF. The DNA for the CDR3 is TGTGCCAGCAGCTTGACAGGGCTGGAGCCCCAGCATTTT.

Ten or more counts support this clonotype. The rearrangement uses TRBV18 and TRBJ1-6, with D possibly TRBD1 on 6 matching bases. Trimming took off 0 bases at V and 8 bases at J, with 20 bases between the two ends. This CDR3 has 18 residues. Germline lookup yields CDR1 KGHSH and CDR2 LQKENI. This CDR3 is CASSPPSGRGFGHSPLHF. In DNA form, the CDR3 reads TGTGCCAGCTCACCACCGTCTGGCAGGGGATTTGGGCATTCACCCCTCCACTTT. The variable domain in full, completed from reference TRBV18 and TRBJ1-6, reads NAGVMQNPRHLVRRRGQEARLRCSPMKGHSHVYWYRQLPEEGLKFMVYLQKENIIDESGMPKERFSAEFPKEGPSILRIQQVVRGDSAAYFCASSPPSGRGFGHSPLHFGNGTRLTVT.